This passage covers 6 T cell receptor beta chains from one sample sequenced in a study of vaccination effects on CD4 cells after COVID-19 (dated by TCRdb to between 2020 and 2023). To identify antigen-specific CD4+ T cell clonotypes by their expansion, the ViraFEST assay first stimulated PBMC with viral peptide pools and then applied TCR sequencing. After about 9 days of culture, CD4+ T cells were isolated with the EasySep CD4+ T cell isolation kit. Convalescent patients had PCR-confirmed SARS-CoV-2 infection between March and December 2020, before Alpha, Beta and Delta variants emerged in the United States. Participants received two doses of either the BNT162b2 or the mRNA-1273 mRNA SARS-CoV-2 vaccine. Library preparation was by the immunoSEQ multiplex PCR assay. Entries here come from immuneACCESS through TCRdb and include only in-frame sequences with V and J called. Some clones fail to appear in such tables; in the studies checked, an unresolved V gene covers under half of the shortfall, and the cause of the remainder is unknown. The sample includes 15,000 to 20,000 clones, with about 76% observed a single time. The ten biggest clones cover 20% to 25% of the sample.

These TCRs' antigens remain unknown. Source: CD4+ T cells from PBMCs cultured with SARS-CoV-2 spike peptides, taken after COVID-19 vaccination. The cell subset or site label for this specimen denotes: SARS-CoV-2 spike overlapping peptide pool stimulation. The receptors stem from a human donor who had a prior SARS-CoV-2 infection.

CDR3 residues: CASSDRDSYNEQFF. CDR3 nucleotide sequence: TGTGCCAGCAGTGACAGGGATTCCTACAATGAGCAGTTCTTC. The rearrangement uses TRBV2 and TRBJ2-1; D might be TRBD1 (5 bases). The V and J ends lost 3 bases and 1 base respectively, with 7 bases between them. The germline gives CDR1 SNHLY, CDR2 FYNNEI. CDR3 length: 14 amino acids.

Written as DNA, the CDR3 is TGTGCCACCAGCCTCAGACAGGGGGCGGCGGGAGAGACCCAGTACTTC. Translated, it gives CATSLRQGAAGETQYF. The rearrangement joins TRBV15 to TRBJ2-5; 10 bases align to TRBD1. This CDR3 comprises 16 residues. After removal of 5 bases from V and 4 bases from J, the junction contained 10 bases not matched to a gene. Germline CDR1 LNHNV, CDR2 YYDKDF (reference sequence).

Judged by abundance, this clone is medium-sized. The J gene is TRBJ2-3, the V gene TRBV24-1; 10 bases align to TRBD2. The ends lost 2 bases at V and 6 bases at J; junction bases unmatched: 7. CDR3 length equals 16 residues. From germline, CDR1 is KGHDR and CDR2 SFDVKD. In DNA form, the CDR3 reads TGTGCCACCAGTGATTCGAAGCGGGGGGGCGATGATACGCAGTATTTT. Amino acid sequence: CATSDSKRGGDDTQYF.

The chain is built from TRBV19 and TRBJ2-6; D perhaps matches TRBD1 (5 bases). Trimming cost V 4 bases and J 1 base, with 8 bases left between them. Per the germline V gene, CDR1 is LNHDA and CDR2 is SQIVND (reference sequence). The CDR3 is 15 residues long. The CDR3 DNA reads TGTGCCAGTAGTACAACAGGTTCTGGGGCCAACGTCCTGACTTTC. This sequence encodes CASSTTGSGANVLTF.

The rearrangement uses TRBV6-1 and TRBJ2-7; D gene ambiguous. The germline gives CDR1 MNHNS, CDR2 SASEGT. The CDR3 totals 12 residues. V lost 1 base and J 7 bases, leaving 8 bases between the germline ends. The CDR3 spells CASSEGAREQYF. In DNA, the CDR3 is TGTGCCAGCAGTGAAGGAGCGCGTGAGCAGTACTTC.

V gene TRBV3-1 (or the pseudogene TRBV3-2) combines with J gene TRBJ2-5; 11 bases fit TRBD2. Germline V lookup: CDR1 LGHDT, CDR2 YNNKEL (reference sequence). The V gene end was trimmed by 4 bases and the J gene end by 5 bases; junction bases not matched to a gene: 6. The CDR3 has 15 residues. This CDR3 is CASSRLAGLGETQYF. The CDR3 nucleotides are TGTGCCAGCAGCCGACTAGCGGGATTGGGGGAGACCCAGTACTTC.